The next 15 T cell receptor beta chains were all read from a single sample in a study of CD8+ T cells in alopecia areata. Described treatment: oral pan-JAK inhibitor, 5-10 mg twice daily. cDNA reverse transcribed from extracted RNA served as the sequencing template. TCRdb keeps only in-frame clones here, not all; method: immunoSEQ multiplex PCR. The table shows about 140,000 clones, with 45% to 60% occurring only once. Here the sequenced sample was CD8+ T cells sorted from blood, taken at week 4, from a patient treated with tofacitinib. Receptor source: a human donor with alopecia areata.

This sequence joins TRBV7-2 and TRBJ2-3; D possibly corresponds to TRBD1 (5 bases). CDR3 length: 13 amino acids. Germline CDR1 reads SGHTA; CDR2 reads FQGNSA. The V and J ends lost 5 bases and 6 bases respectively, with 12 bases between them. The CDR3 sequence is CASSNARGDTQYF. In DNA, the CDR3 is TGTGCCAGCAGCAACGCAAGGGGCGATACGCAGTATTTT.

This clone was counted a few times. The rearrangement joins TRBV29-1 to TRBJ1-2, with 7 positions matching TRBD1. Germline CDR1 is SQVTM and CDR2 is ANQGSEA. With 1 base clipped from V and 3 bases from J, the junction kept 8 bases outside the gene matches. This CDR3 has 15 amino acids. The CDR3 DNA reads as TGCAGCGTTGAAGGAAAAGGGGGCGTTGACTATGGCTACACCTTC. It translates to CSVEGKGGVDYGYTF.

This clone was seen a handful of times. Relative to the germline gene, one junction end is altered; a read error may explain this. The CDR3 reads CASISGQELFF. CDR3 coding DNA: TGTGCCAGCATCTCAGGGCAGGAGCTGTTCTTC. The chain carries TRBV7-9 and TRBJ2-1; TRBD1 is a possible D gene (5 bases). Germline CDR1 and CDR2: SEHNR and FQNEAQ (reference sequence). CDR3 length: 11 residues.

CDR3 nucleotide sequence: TGTGCCAGCAGCCCACCTAGCGGGGGGACCTACGAGCAGTACTTC. The encoded protein is CASSPPSGGTYEQYF. The J gene is TRBJ2-7, the V gene TRBV13; 11 bases are a match to TRBD2. Germline V CDR1 and CDR2: PRHDT, FYEKMQ (reference sequence). V lost 5 bases, J lost 2 bases, and 5 bases stayed unmatched. The CDR3 runs to 15 residues.

V usage is TRBV19 and J usage is TRBJ1-5, with D possibly matching TRBD1 (5 bases). V shed 5 bases and J shed 3 bases, with 11 bases lying between them. Looked up from germline, CDR1 is LNHDA and CDR2 is SQIVND (reference sequence). The CDR3 loop spans 14 amino acids. DNA of the CDR3: TGTGCCAGTAGTGGGGGTCTTCTCAATCAGCCCCAGCATTTT. This encodes CASSGGLLNQPQHF.

The V gene is TRBV27, the J gene TRBJ2-7; D remains ambiguous. V shed 3 bases and J shed 0 bases, with 6 bases lying between them. The CDR3 runs 13 residues. In germline, CDR1 is MNHEY, CDR2 SMNVEV (reference sequence). As DNA, the CDR3 is TGTGCCAGCAGTTTGGTGGGCTCCTACGAGCAGTACTTC. It is translated as CASSLVGSYEQYF.

The V call is TRBV4-3, the J call TRBJ2-6; either TRBD1 or TRBD2 may supply D (5 bases each). The CDR3 contains 15 residues. Germline V gives CDR1 LGHNA, CDR2 YSLEER. Between the trimmed V and J ends, which lost 4 bases and 2 bases, there was a span of 9 bases. For the CDR3, the DNA is TGCGCCAGCAGCCCTCGAGGGGCTGGGGCCAACGTCCTGACTTTC. It encodes CASSPRGAGANVLTF.

The chain recombines TRBV10-3 with TRBJ2-7; D gene ambiguous. The CDR3 covers 15 residues. V dropped 5 bases and J dropped 0 bases, with 14 bases sitting between them. Germline values: CDR1 ENHRY, CDR2 SYGVKD. The CDR3 reads CAISTHPKSSYEQYF. The CDR3 bases are TGTGCCATCAGTACCCACCCGAAGTCCTCCTACGAGCAGTACTTC.

This clone appeared a few times. The rearrangement uses TRBV5-6 and TRBJ1-6, with TRBD1 identical over 7 bases. This CDR3 region has 18 residues. Trimming cost V 0 bases and J 0 bases; bases outside gene matches: 6. Germline CDR1 is SGHDT and CDR2 is YYEEEE. Here the CDR3 DNA reads TGTGCCAGCAGCTTGGGAGGGACAGCGAGCTCCTATAATTCACCCCTCCACTTT. Encoded protein: CASSLGGTASSYNSPLHF.

Ten or more counts support this clone. The chain joins TRBV30 to TRBJ2-2, with D perhaps being TRBD1 or TRBD2 (5 bases each). The CDR3 covers 12 residues. V lost 4 bases and J lost 13, with 16 bases in between. The V gene's germline CDR1 is GTSNPN and CDR2 SVGIG (reference sequence). CDR3 sequence: CAWTEGPSPLFF. In nucleotides, the CDR3 is TGTGCCTGGACCGAGGGGCCGTCGCCGCTGTTTTTT.

This clone was detected once. This sequence joins TRBV5-1 and TRBJ2-7; weak D call: TRBD1 (6 bases). The CDR3 length is 13 residues. V gave up 3 bases and J gave up 3 bases, with 10 bases separating them. Germline-derived CDR1 and CDR2 are SGHRS and YFSETQ. This CDR3 is CASSWGQDYEQYF. In DNA, the CDR3 is TGCGCCAGCAGCTGGGGACAAGACTACGAGCAGTACTTC.

This clone was observed a few times. The chain couples TRBV11-1 to TRBJ2-5; 8 nucleotides agree with TRBD1. Trimming cost V 6 bases and J 4 bases; bases outside gene matches: 10. CDR3 length: 15 amino acids. The germline CDR1 and CDR2 sequences are SGHAT and FQDESV (reference sequence). The CDR3 sequence is CASSPRTGWGETQYF. In DNA form, the CDR3 reads TGTGCCAGCAGTCCACGGACAGGGTGGGGAGAGACCCAGTACTTC.

The J gene is TRBJ2-2, the V gene TRBV19; D gene unclear. Trimming cost V 9 bases and J 4 bases, with 15 bases left between them. Germline CDR1 LNHDA, CDR2 SQIVND (reference sequence). The CDR3 loop spans 14 amino acids. The CDR3 DNA follows: TGTGCCAGCGAGCGTAGGGTCGCCACCGGGGAGCTGTTTTTT. Translated, it gives CASERRVATGELFF. Full variable domain (remainder filled in from reference TRBV19 and TRBJ2-2): DGGITQSPKYLFRKEGQNVTLSCEQNLNHDAMYWYRQDPGQGLRLIYYSQIVNDFQKGDIAEGYSVSREKKESFPLTVTSAQKNPTAFYLCASERRVATGELFFGEGSRLTVL.

This clone came up once. The chain uses TRBV9 and TRBJ2-3, with 8 bases fitting TRBD2. The length of the CDR3 is 17 residues. The junction had 11 bases not matched to a gene; V was cut back by 4 bases and J by 1 base. CDR1 and CDR2 from the germline V gene are SGDLS and YYNGEE. The CDR3 nucleotides read TGTGCCAGCAGCCGTCCCCTCAGCGGGGGAGGCACAGATACGCAGTATTTT. Translated, it gives CASSRPLSGGGTDTQYF.

The gene calls are TRBV9 and TRBJ2-5; no definite D call. CDR3 length: 14 residues. Between the trimmed V and J ends, which lost 2 bases and 0 bases, there was a span of 8 bases. Per the germline V gene, CDR1 is SGDLS and CDR2 is YYNGEE. This CDR3 is CASSVGAYQETQYF. CDR3 bases: TGTGCCAGCAGCGTTGGAGCCTACCAAGAGACCCAGTACTTC.